Below, 28 T cell receptor beta chains from the same sample are listed, as sequenced in a study of blood T cells in healthy people across ages. Through a sample-barcoded 5' primer and a J-beta primer mix, a second PCR was run for roughly 7 to 12 cycles. TCRdb fed the 5' RACE reads into MiXCR, producing one record per CDR3 protein. This table holds about 1 million distinct CDR3 sequences, less than 50% found once. What was sequenced was blood. These receptors all come from a woman aged 60-75 years in good health.

Regarding this clonotype: A clone one base away is much larger, so this may be a read error. The chain is built from TRBV27 and TRBJ2-1; tentatively, D is TRBD2 (5 bases). The V gene lost 6 bases and the J gene lost 10 bases, with 13 bases spanning the gap. Per germline, CDR1 MNHEY and CDR2 SMNVEV (reference sequence). This CDR3 spans 12 amino acids. CDR3 nucleotide sequence: TGTGCCAGCAGGTTACCAACTAGGGAGCAGTTCTTC. It encodes CASRLPTREQFF.

This clonotype was observed many times. The chain links TRBV20-1 to TRBJ2-7; TRBD1 aligns across 7 bases. Germline assignment: CDR1 DFQATT and CDR2 SNEGSKA (reference sequence). The CDR3 spans 11 residues. The CDR3, as DNA: TGCATGCCGGACAGGACCTACGAGCAGTACTTC. The encoded protein is CMPDRTYEQYF.

This clonotype has only a few counts. This chain uses TRBV20-1 with TRBJ1-1; unclear D gene. The CDR3 has 17 amino acids. The V end lost 3 bases, the J end lost 4 bases, and 24 bases lay between the germline ends. Germline assignment: CDR1 DFQATT and CDR2 SNEGSKA (reference sequence). The CDR3 nucleotides are TGCAGTGCTAGGTCGGAGTTTGGGGAGGTGTTAGGCACTGAAGCTTTCTTT. Its translation is CSARSEFGEVLGTEAFF.

The gene calls are TRBV27 and TRBJ1-5; 8 bases map to TRBD1. CDR1 is MNHEY and CDR2 is SMNVEV in the germline V gene (reference sequence). The CDR3 is 15 amino acids. V gave up 1 base and J gave up 6 bases; unmatched junction bases: 5. CDR3 DNA: TGTGCCAGCAGTTTATATAGGACAGGGAGTCAGCCCCAGCATTTT. Translated, it gives CASSLYRTGSQPQHF.

The rearrangement joins TRBV29-1 to TRBJ2-3, with 9 bases lining up with TRBD1. The germline CDR1 and CDR2 sequences are SQVTM and ANQGSEA. The V and J ends lost 5 bases and 0 bases, in that order; junction bases with no gene match: 12. This CDR3 has 17 amino acids. The CDR3 DNA is TGCAGCGTTTCCGGGACAGGGCCACGTTATAGCACAGATACGCAGTATTTT. Translating it yields CSVSGTGPRYSTDTQYF.

The rearrangement links TRBV27 to TRBJ2-7, with a weak D call TRBD1 (6 bases). Trimming pared 6 bases from V and 6 bases from J, leaving 12 bases between. In germline, CDR1 is MNHEY, CDR2 SMNVEV (reference sequence). The CDR3 consists of 12 residues. CDR3 nucleotide sequence: TGTGCCAGCAGCCACGGACAGTCCGAGCAGTACTTC. Translation gives CASSHGQSEQYF.

The sample holds a few counts of this clonotype. The chain joins TRBV20-1 to TRBJ2-7; 7 positions match TRBD2. The better agreement between TRBJ2-5 and the DNA end casts doubt on the J call. Germline CDR1 and CDR2: DFQATT and SNEGSKA (reference sequence). The CDR3 contains 13 residues. The CDR3 sequence is CSARDGEGETQYF. The CDR3 DNA sequence: TGCAGTGCTAGAGATGGGGAGGGGGAGACCCAGTACTTC.

As regards this clonotype: Compared with germline, one end of the junction differs, possibly owing to a read error. The chain uses TRBV7-9 and TRBJ2-5, with 11 bases fitting TRBD1. The J call may not be correct, given that the DNA end is closer to TRBJ2-7. The germline CDR1 and CDR2 sequences are SEHNR and FQNEAQ (reference sequence). The CDR3 runs to 16 residues. CDR3 protein: CASSLPRTGGSDEQYF. CDR3 DNA: TGTGCCAGCAGCTTACCACGGACAGGGGGCTCCGACGAGCAGTACTTC.

A remark on this clonotype: One end of the junction fails to match germline, which may point to a read error. V gene TRBV5-5 combines with J gene TRBJ2-1; D unresolved. The germline gives CDR1 SGHKS, CDR2 YYEKEE (reference sequence). The CDR3 has 12 amino acids. The CDR3 reads CACSLSYNEQFF. The CDR3 DNA follows: TGTGCCTGCAGCTTGAGTTACAATGAGCAGTTCTTC.

This clonotype was picked up one time. The chain recombines TRBV12-5 with TRBJ2-2, with 7 bases identical to TRBD1. V dropped 3 bases and J dropped 0; count of bases not matched to a gene: 1. The CDR3 length is 15 residues. Germline V gives CDR1 LGHNT, CDR2 FRNRAP. CDR3 sequence (DNA): TGTGCTAGTGGTTTTCAGGGGGCGAACACCGGGGAGCTGTTTTTT. It yields the protein CASGFQGANTGELFF.

The sample holds a few counts of this clonotype. The chain couples TRBV2 to TRBJ2-7, with D maybe TRBD2 (5 bases). The CDR3 has 15 amino acids. Germline CDR1 is SNHLY and CDR2 is FYNNEI. The V gene lost 9 bases and the J gene lost 7 bases, with 25 bases spanning the gap. DNA for the CDR3: TGTGCCAGAGGACCCTCTGGCAGGAGGACGGGGGAGCAGTACTTC. It is translated as CARGPSGRRTGEQYF.

About this clonotype itself: At one of its ends the junction is not consistent with the germline gene, which may arise from a read error. The chain employs TRBV29-1 and TRBJ1-1; tentatively, D is TRBD1 (5 bases). Per the germline V gene, CDR1 is SQVTM and CDR2 is ANQGSEA. The CDR3 spans 11 residues. Here the CDR3 DNA reads TGCGGCGTGGTGACAGTAGATGAAGCTTTCTTT. Translation gives CGVVTVDEAFF.

The V gene is TRBV3-1, the J gene TRBJ2-2; no firm D call. The germline gives CDR1 LGHDT, CDR2 YNNKEL (reference sequence). The V end lost 0 bases, the J end lost 6 bases, and 14 bases lay between the germline ends. The CDR3 runs to 16 residues. CDR3 in amino acids: CASSQDLGAIPGELFF. The CDR3 DNA reads as TGTGCCAGCAGCCAAGATCTGGGCGCGATCCCCGGGGAGCTGTTTTTT.

The chain is built from TRBV6-6 and TRBJ2-1; TRBD2 agrees at 7 bases. Germline V lookup: CDR1 MNHNY, CDR2 SVGAGI (reference sequence). The V segment lost 5 bases and the J segment 0 bases; nucleotides outside the gene matches: 7. CDR3 length: 16 residues. CDR3: CASSKAGALSYNEQFF. The CDR3, as DNA: TGTGCCAGCAGTAAGGCGGGAGCCCTCTCCTACAATGAGCAGTTCTTC.

V is TRBV2 and J is TRBJ2-4; no definite D call. V dropped 6 bases and J dropped 3 bases, with 15 bases sitting between them. Looked up from germline, CDR1 is SNHLY and CDR2 is FYNNEI. The CDR3 sequence is 15 residues long. The CDR3 DNA reads as TGTGCCAGCAGGAAGGCTGCTCTGGGCAAAAACATTCAGTACTTC. Translating it yields CASRKAALGKNIQYF.

The V call is TRBV11-1, the J call TRBJ1-2, with TRBD1 as a possible D gene (6 bases). Germline CDR1 is SGHAT and CDR2 is FQDESV (reference sequence). This CDR3 region has 13 residues. V dropped 5 bases and J dropped 8 bases, with 15 bases sitting between them. The CDR3 loop is CASSPKTQGGYTF. CDR3 nucleotides: TGTGCCAGCAGCCCAAAAACACAGGGAGGCTACACCTTC.

This clonotype occurred a few times. The chain recombines TRBV27 with TRBJ1-2, with a weak D call TRBD1 (6 bases). The V end lost 2 bases, the J end lost 6 bases, and 10 bases lay between the germline ends. Per the germline V gene, CDR1 is MNHEY and CDR2 is SMNVEV (reference sequence). There are 13 residues in the CDR3. CDR3 sequence reads: CASSLGGGDGYTF. DNA of the CDR3: TGTGCCAGCAGTTTAGGGGGCGGAGATGGCTACACCTTC.

The table lists this clonotype with a count of one. The chain recombines TRBV20-1 with TRBJ2-1; tentative D call: TRBD2 (6 bases). This CDR3 spans 14 amino acids. V was clipped by 5 bases and J by 8 bases, with 19 bases between them. Germline V gene data show CDR1 as DFQATT and CDR2 as SNEGSKA (reference sequence). This CDR3 reads CSAPFSGTGDEQFF. CDR3 in DNA: TGCAGTGCTCCTTTTAGCGGCACGGGCGATGAGCAGTTCTTC.

This clonotype was detected once. The chain uses TRBV3-1 and TRBJ2-7; D unresolved. The CDR3 covers 12 residues. Between the trimmed V and J ends, which lost 2 bases and 5 bases, there was a span of 7 bases. The V gene's germline CDR1 is LGHDT and CDR2 YNNKEL (reference sequence). The CDR3 bases are TGTGCCAGCAGCCAACGCAGAGACGAGCAGTACTTC. Protein sequence: CASSQRRDEQYF.

This clonotype showed up just a few times. The V gene is TRBV20-1, the J gene TRBJ2-4; 7 nucleotides align to TRBD1. Gene TRBJ2-7 matches the end of the DNA better, so the J call may be wrong. CDR1 is DFQATT, CDR2 SNEGSKA, per germline (reference sequence). The CDR3 contains 13 residues. The CDR3 DNA is TGCAGTGCGGCGACCGACAGGGCCTACGAGCAGTACTTC. Amino acids: CSAATDRAYEQYF.

The table lists this clonotype with a few counts. The chain employs TRBV5-1 and TRBJ2-7, with 8 bases matching TRBD1. The germline V gene encodes CDR1 SGHRS and CDR2 YFSETQ. V was pared by 6 bases and J by 4 bases, with 9 bases of the junction left unmatched. This CDR3 is 14 amino acids long. CDR3 coding DNA: TGCGCCAGCACCCCTCTTGGACAGGGTTACGAGCAGTACTTC. Translated: CASTPLGQGYEQYF.

This clonotype was observed a few times. The genes are TRBV20-1 and TRBJ2-1, with D hard to call. The CDR3 is 13 residues long. Trimming cost V 6 bases and J 5 bases, with 14 bases left between them. Germline loops: CDR1 DFQATT, CDR2 SNEGSKA (reference sequence). CDR3 residues: CSATPPSNNEQFF. For the CDR3, the DNA is TGCAGTGCCACCCCACCGTCTAACAATGAGCAGTTCTTC.

This clonotype was seen ten or more times. As DNA, the CDR3 is TGTGCCAGCAGCCAAGAATCCTACGAGCAGTACTTC. Its protein product is CASSQESYEQYF. The chain joins TRBV3-1 to TRBJ2-7, with D uncertain. Trimming took off 0 bases at V and 1 base at J, with 1 base between the two ends. The CDR3 runs to 12 residues. Germline CDR1 and CDR2: LGHDT and YNNKEL (reference sequence).

As DNA, the CDR3 is TGTGCCAGCAGCTCGACAGGGGTGGGCACCGGGGAGCTGTTTTTT. Its protein product is CASSSTGVGTGELFF. The chain has TRBV7-7 and TRBJ2-2; 8 bases align to TRBD1. After removal of 4 bases from V and 4 bases from J, the junction contained 5 bases not matched to a gene. CDR3 length: 15 amino acids. The germline V gene encodes CDR1 SSHAT and CDR2 FNYEAQ (reference sequence).

J is TRBJ2-7 and V is TRBV28; 9 positions match TRBD1. Germline V gene lookup returns CDR1 MDHEN and CDR2 SYDVKM. Trimming cost V 7 bases and J 2 bases; bases outside gene matches: 6. The CDR3 runs 14 residues. The CDR3 protein is CASTGTGMAYEQYF. The CDR3 coding sequence is TGTGCCAGCACCGGGACAGGGATGGCCTACGAGCAGTACTTC.

The chain links TRBV9 to TRBJ2-7; tentative D call: TRBD1 (6 bases). CDR1 SGDLS and CDR2 YYNGEE come from the germline V gene. The CDR3 has 16 residues. The V and J ends lost 3 bases and 7 bases respectively, with 23 bases between them. CDR3 in DNA: TGTGCCAGCAGCGAGGGGGTAGGTTCCGAGTACAATGAGCAGTACTTC. As protein: CASSEGVGSEYNEQYF.

The chain combines TRBV24-1 with TRBJ2-5, with 7 nucleotides matching TRBD1. This CDR3 has 17 residues. CDR1 and CDR2 from the germline V gene are KGHDR and SFDVKD. The junction had 9 bases not matched to a gene; V was cut back by 3 bases and J by 0 bases. The CDR3 loop is CATSDPGQETYQETQYF. As DNA, the CDR3 is TGTGCCACCAGTGATCCCGGACAGGAGACTTACCAAGAGACCCAGTACTTC.

The V and J genes are TRBV20-1 and TRBJ2-3; D gene ambiguous. Germline assignment: CDR1 DFQATT and CDR2 SNEGSKA (reference sequence). This CDR3 is 10 amino acids long. The CDR3 spells CSGYTDTQYF. CDR3 DNA sequence: TGCAGCGGGTACACAGATACGCAGTATTTT.